This T cell receptor beta chain was captured in a study of blood T cells in healthy people across ages. Donors ranged from about 6 to 90 years old and were healthy Caucasians in Russia. The authors ran a second PCR of roughly 6 to 12 cycles using a sample-barcoded 5' primer and a J-beta primer mix. Each cDNA molecule was tagged by a template-switch adaptor with 12 random nucleotides. CDR3-containing paired-end reads numbered at least 2.5 million in each sample. One entry per CDR3 protein, called by TCRdb with MiXCR from the 5' RACE reads. The sample has 1.5 million or so distinct CDR3 sequences; around two fifths are singletons. The receptor's source is a woman aged 18-35 years in good health. The specimen was blood.

The CDR3 spells CASSFGWGLRPTQYF. The CDR3 bases are TGCGCCAGCAGCTTTGGTTGGGGCCTTCGACCCACCCAGTACTTC. The chain joins TRBV5-1 to TRBJ2-7, with TRBD1 as a possible D gene (5 bases). The CDR3 totals 15 residues. V lost 2 bases to trimming and J lost 10 bases, with 22 bases between them. Per the germline V gene, CDR1 is SGHRS and CDR2 is YFSETQ.